The clone carrying this TCR beta chain showed up just a few times. Its antigen is still unknown. This record belongs to a study of T-cell memory formation after mild COVID-19. This CDR3 is built from 15 residues. Germline CDR1 and CDR2: MNHNS and SASEGT. Trimming stripped 8 bases from V and 0 bases from J, with 11 bases between. Regarding the study as a whole: Shrinking CD4+ clones were chiefly CM and EM; CD8+ ones were chiefly EMRA.

5'RACE primed from the constant segment yielded TCR alpha and TCR beta cDNA libraries bearing sample barcodes and UMIs. TCRdb analysed the 5' RACE reads with MiXCR anew, one entry per CDR3 protein. The data show 400,000 or so distinct CDR3 sequences, with about 19% seen just once and roughly 8.4% held by the top ten. The chain combines TRBV6-1 with TRBJ2-6; D unresolved. What was sequenced was PBMCs or a T cell subset sorted from them (not recorded which). The receptor was derived from an adult woman who had mild COVID-19 (a few samples of this study predate the infection). Cell type and time point are not known. CDR3 protein: CASESHSSGANVLTF. CDR3 DNA sequence: TGTGCCAGCGAATCCCACTCCTCTGGGGCCAACGTCCTGACTTTC.